This T cell receptor beta chain is drawn from a study of CD8 T cells in Susac syndrome. The RNA input was roughly 0.45 to 1 ug, and it was reverse transcribed with random hexamers. MiXCR, run by TCRdb on the immunoSEQ multiplex PCR reads, gives a single entry per CDR3 protein. This sample has 150,000 to 200,000 distinct CDR3 sequences, with about 94% found just once. The CDR3 covers 17 residues. Looked up from germline, CDR1 is LGHDT and CDR2 is YNNKEL (reference sequence). V lost 1 base and J 0 bases, leaving 14 bases between the germline ends. The sequence came from a human donor in good health. Specimen: CD4+ T cells from PBMCs. This chain connects TRBV3-1 to TRBJ2-3; no clear D gene. This CDR3 reads CASSQGQGRVSTDTQYF. For the CDR3, the DNA is TGTGCCAGCAGCCAAGGGCAAGGTCGCGTAAGCACAGATACGCAGTATTTT.